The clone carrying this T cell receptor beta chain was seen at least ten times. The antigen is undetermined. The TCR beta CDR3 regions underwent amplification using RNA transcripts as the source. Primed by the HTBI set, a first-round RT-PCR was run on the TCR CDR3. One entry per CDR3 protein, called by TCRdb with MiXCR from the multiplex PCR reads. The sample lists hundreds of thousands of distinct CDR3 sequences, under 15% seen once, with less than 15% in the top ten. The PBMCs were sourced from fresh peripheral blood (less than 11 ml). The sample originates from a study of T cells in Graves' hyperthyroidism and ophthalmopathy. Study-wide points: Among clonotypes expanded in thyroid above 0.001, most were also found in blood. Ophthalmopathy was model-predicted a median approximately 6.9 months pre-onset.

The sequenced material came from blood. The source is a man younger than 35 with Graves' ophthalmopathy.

CDR3 DNA: TGTGCCAGCTCACCTACATCGGACACTGAAGCTTTCTTT. Its protein is CASSPTSDTEAFF. The rearrangement links TRBV18 to TRBJ1-1, with unresolved D. Trimming removed 3 bases at V and 3 bases at J, with 8 bases between. Germline CDR1 reads KGHSH; CDR2 reads LQKENI. The CDR3 extends over 13 amino acids.